One T cell receptor beta chain is described in this entry. Its target is not known. Assay: immunoSEQ multiplex PCR; the TCRdb copy retains only in-frame clones and omits some. The sample has approximately 840,000 clones, 96% seen once. V gave up 3 bases and J gave up 6 bases, with 14 bases separating them. The CDR3 loop spans 15 amino acids. Looked up from germline, CDR1 is MNHEY and CDR2 is SMNVEV (reference sequence). CD45RO-negative, CCR7-positively selected cells formed the naive CD8 fraction, excluding terminally differentiated effector memory CD45RA+ cells. The source of the sample is a study of shared clonotypes between healthy human individuals. Overall study results and limits: Of the naive CD4 clonotypes, roughly 5.5% were shared across several donors. Shared clonotypes across all four donors exceeded non-shared ones in generation probability.

This chain connects TRBV27 to TRBJ1-4; the D is unclear. The origin of this receptor is a man younger than 40 in good health. The sequenced material came from naive CD8+ T cells sorted from blood. CDR3 protein: CASSFSRDGYEKLFF. CDR3 coding DNA: TGTGCCAGCAGTTTTTCTAGGGATGGTTATGAAAAACTGTTTTTT.